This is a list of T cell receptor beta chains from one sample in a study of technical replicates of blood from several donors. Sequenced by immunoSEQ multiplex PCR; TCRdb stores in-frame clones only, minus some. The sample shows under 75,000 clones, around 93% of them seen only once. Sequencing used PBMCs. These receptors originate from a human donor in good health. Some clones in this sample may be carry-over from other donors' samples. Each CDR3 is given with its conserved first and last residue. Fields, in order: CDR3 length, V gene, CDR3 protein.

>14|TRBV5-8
CASLPGGVWYGYTF
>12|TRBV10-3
CAISKQNTEAFF
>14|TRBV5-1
CASSLTVVGEKLFF
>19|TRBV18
CASSPQASGRPFSTDTQYF
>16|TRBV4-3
CASSQQKTQGPYEQYF
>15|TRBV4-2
CASSQETSGGDEQFF
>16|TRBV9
CASSDGQLAGGETQYF
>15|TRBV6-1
CASSRADSIDQPQHF
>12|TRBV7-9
CASSSDFYGYTF
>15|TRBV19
CASNRLAGGNNEQFF
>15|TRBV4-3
CASSQSRPGLDGYTF
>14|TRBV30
CAWSVRGLRETQYF
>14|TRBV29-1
CSVEGTTTNEKLFF
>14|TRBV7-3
CASSLTAGGNEQYF
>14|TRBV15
CATSGSATYNEQFF
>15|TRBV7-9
CASSSTGGWNSPLHF
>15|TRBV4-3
CASSQHLGGEYEQYF
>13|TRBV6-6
CASAEGRRTEAFF
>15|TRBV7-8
CASTPAAGPQETQYF
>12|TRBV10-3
CAVGTMNTEAFF
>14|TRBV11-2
CASSSRLGRDTQYF
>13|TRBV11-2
CASSKQRGGTQYF
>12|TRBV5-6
CASSLQNSPLHF
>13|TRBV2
CASSGATGNTIYF
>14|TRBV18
CASSTGDKVYGYTF
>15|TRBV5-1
CASSFGTPRTDGQYF
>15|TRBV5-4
CASSFTSGGADEQFF
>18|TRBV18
CASSPGRVAGLVRTEAFF
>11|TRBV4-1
CATSRENEQFF
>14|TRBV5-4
CASSRTGSGNTIYF
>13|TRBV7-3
CASSLLAGNEQYF
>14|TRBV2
CASSAEGVIEKLFF